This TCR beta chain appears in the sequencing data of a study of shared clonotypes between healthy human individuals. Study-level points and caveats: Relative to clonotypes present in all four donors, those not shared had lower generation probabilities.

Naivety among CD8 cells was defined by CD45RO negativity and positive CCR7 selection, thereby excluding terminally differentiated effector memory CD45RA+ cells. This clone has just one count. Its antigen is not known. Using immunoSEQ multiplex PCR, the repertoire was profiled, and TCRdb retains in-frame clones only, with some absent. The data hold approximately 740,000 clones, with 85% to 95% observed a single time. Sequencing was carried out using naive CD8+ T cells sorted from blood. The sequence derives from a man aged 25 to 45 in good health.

In nucleotides, the CDR3 is TGTGCCAGCAGCCAGGGGGATTACGAGCAGTACTTC. Residues: CASSQGDYEQYF. The chain couples TRBV28 to TRBJ2-7; 7 nucleotides match TRBD1. This CDR3 comprises 12 residues. Germline V gene sequence: CDR1 MDHEN, CDR2 SYDVKM. V shed 6 bases, J shed 4 bases, and the junction held 3 bases outside the gene matches. The full variable domain, its missing parts supplied by reference TRBV28 and TRBJ2-7, is DVKVTQSSRYLVKRTGEKVFLECVQDMDHENMFWYRQDPGLGLRLIYFSYDVKMKEKGDIPEGYSVSREKKERFSLILESASTNQTSMYLCASSQGDYEQYFGPGTRLTVT.